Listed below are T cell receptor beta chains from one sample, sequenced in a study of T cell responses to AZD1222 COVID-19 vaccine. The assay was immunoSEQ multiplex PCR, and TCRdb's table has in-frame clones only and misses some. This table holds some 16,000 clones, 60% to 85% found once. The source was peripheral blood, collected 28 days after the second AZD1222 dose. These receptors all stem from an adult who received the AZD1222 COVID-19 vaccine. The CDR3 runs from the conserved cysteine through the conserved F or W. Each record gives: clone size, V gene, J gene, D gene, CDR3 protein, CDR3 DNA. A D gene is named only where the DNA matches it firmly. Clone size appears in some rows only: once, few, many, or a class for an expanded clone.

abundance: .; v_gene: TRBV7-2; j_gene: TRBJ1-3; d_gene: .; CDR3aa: CASSLYGNTIYF; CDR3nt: TGTGCCAGCAGCTTATACGGAAACACCATATATTTT
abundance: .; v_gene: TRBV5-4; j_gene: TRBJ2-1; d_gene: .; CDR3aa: CASSPEASSYNEQFF; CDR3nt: TGTGCCAGCAGCCCAGAGGCGAGCTCCTACAATGAGCAGTTCTTC
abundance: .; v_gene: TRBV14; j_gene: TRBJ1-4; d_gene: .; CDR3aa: CASSQGRGGLNEKLFF; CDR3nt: TGTGCCAGCAGCCAAGGGAGGGGGGGCTTAAATGAAAAACTGTTTTTT
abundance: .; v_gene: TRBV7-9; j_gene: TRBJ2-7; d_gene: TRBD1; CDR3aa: CASSPWTGESYEQYF; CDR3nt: TGTGCCAGCAGCCCCTGGACAGGGGAGTCCTACGAGCAGTACTTC
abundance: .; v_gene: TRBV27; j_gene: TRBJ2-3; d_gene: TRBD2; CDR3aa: CASSWREHTDTQYF; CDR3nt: TGTGCCAGCAGCTGGCGGGAGCACACAGATACGCAGTATTTT
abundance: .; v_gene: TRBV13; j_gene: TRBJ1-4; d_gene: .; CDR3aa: CASSFVNNGELFF; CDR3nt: TGTGCCAGCAGCTTCGTCAACAATGGCGAACTGTTTTTT
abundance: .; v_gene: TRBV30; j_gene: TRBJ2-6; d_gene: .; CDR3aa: CAWSVRYSGANVLTF; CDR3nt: TGTGCCTGGAGTGTACGGTATTCTGGGGCCAACGTCCTGACTTTC
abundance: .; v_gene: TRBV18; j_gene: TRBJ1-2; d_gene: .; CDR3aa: CASSPETGFHYGYTF; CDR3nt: TGTGCCAGCTCACCAGAGACAGGTTTCCACTATGGCTACACCTTC
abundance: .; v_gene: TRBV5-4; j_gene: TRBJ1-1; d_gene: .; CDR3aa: CASSLARGAEAFF; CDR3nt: TGTGCCAGCAGCTTGGCCAGGGGAGCTGAAGCTTTCTTT
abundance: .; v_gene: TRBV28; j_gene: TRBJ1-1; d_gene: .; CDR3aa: CASLPYRAGTEAFF; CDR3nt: TGTGCCAGCCTTCCCTACAGGGCCGGCACTGAAGCTTTCTTT
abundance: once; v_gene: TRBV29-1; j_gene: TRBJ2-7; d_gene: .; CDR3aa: CSVERDYEQYF; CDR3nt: TGCAGCGTTGAGAGAGACTACGAGCAGTACTTC
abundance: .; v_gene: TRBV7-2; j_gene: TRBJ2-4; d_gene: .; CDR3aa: CASSPMVENIQYF; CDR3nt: TGTGCCAGCAGCCCGATGGTGGAAAACATTCAGTACTTC
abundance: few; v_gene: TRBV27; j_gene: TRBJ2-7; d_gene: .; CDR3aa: CASSFKPNTYEQYF; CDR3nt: TGTGCCAGCAGTTTTAAGCCCAACACCTACGAGCAGTACTTC
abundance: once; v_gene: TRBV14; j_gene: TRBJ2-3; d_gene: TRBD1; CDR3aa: CASSQGGTAFFSTDTQYF; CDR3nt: TGTGCCAGCAGCCAAGGGGGGACAGCCTTTTTTAGCACAGATACGCAGTATTTT
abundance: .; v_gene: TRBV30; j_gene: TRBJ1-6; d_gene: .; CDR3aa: CAWSVSGTRIYNSPLHF; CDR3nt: TGTGCCTGGAGTGTATCAGGGACGAGAATTTATAATTCACCCCTCCACTTT
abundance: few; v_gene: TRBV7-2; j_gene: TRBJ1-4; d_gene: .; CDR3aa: CASSLMGGAEEKLFF; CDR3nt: TGTGCCAGCAGCTTAATGGGGGGCGCGGAGGAAAAACTGTTTTTT
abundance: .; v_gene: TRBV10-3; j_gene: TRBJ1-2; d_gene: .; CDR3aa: CAINLAGQADYGYTF; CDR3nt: TGTGCCATCAATCTCGCAGGGCAGGCCGACTATGGCTACACCTTC
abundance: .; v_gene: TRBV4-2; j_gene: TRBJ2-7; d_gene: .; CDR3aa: CASSRDGTANSYEQYF; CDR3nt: TGTGCCAGCAGCAGAGACGGGACGGCGAACTCCTACGAGCAGTACTTC
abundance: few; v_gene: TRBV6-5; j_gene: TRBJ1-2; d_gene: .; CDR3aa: CASSYGGVTNGYTF; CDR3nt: TGTGCCAGCAGTTACGGTGGAGTTACCAACGGCTACACCTTC
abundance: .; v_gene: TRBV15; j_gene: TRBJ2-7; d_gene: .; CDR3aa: CATSRVGGSYEQYF; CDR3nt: TGTGCCACCAGCAGAGTGGGGGGCTCCTACGAGCAGTACTTC
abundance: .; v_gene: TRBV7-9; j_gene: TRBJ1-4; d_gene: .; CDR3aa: CASSSYATNEKLFF; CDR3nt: TGTGCCAGCAGCTCCTATGCAACTAATGAAAAACTGTTTTTT
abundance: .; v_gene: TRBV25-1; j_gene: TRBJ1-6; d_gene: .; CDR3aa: CASSASSFGNSPLHF; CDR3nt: TGTGCCAGCAGTGCCTCCTCCTTTGGGAATTCACCCCTCCACTTT
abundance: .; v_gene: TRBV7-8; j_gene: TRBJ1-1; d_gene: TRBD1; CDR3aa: CASSLGTGKVATEAFF; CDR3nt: TGTGCCAGCAGCTTAGGGACAGGGAAGGTAGCCACTGAAGCTTTCTTT
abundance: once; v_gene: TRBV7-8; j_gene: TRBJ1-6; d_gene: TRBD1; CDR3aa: CASSLTMTGPNSPLHF; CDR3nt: TGTGCCAGCAGCTTGACCATGACAGGGCCCAATTCACCCCTCCACTTT
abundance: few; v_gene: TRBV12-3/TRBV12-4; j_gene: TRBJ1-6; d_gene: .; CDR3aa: CASSLVQNSPLHF; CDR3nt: TGTGCCAGCAGTTTAGTACAGAATTCACCCCTCCACTTT
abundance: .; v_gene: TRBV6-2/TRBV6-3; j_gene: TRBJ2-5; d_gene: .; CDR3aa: CASSYLSKETQYF; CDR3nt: TGTGCCAGCAGTTACCTATCGAAAGAGACCCAGTACTTC
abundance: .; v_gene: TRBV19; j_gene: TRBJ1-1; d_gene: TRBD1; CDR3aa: CASSPYRGLGTEAFF; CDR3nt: TGTGCCAGTAGTCCTTACAGGGGTTTGGGCACTGAAGCTTTCTTT
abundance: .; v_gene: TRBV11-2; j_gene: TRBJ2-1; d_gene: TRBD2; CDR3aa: CASSLSGGFLNEQFF; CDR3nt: TGTGCCAGCAGCCTTAGCGGGGGGTTCCTCAATGAGCAGTTCTTC
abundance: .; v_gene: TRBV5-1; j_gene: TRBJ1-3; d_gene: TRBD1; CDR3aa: CASRTGTGNTIYF; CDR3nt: TGCGCCAGCAGGACAGGGACTGGAAACACCATATATTTT
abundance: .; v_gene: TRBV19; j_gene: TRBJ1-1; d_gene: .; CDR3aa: CASSPGGLAEAFF; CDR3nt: TGTGCCAGTAGCCCGGGAGGTTTGGCTGAAGCTTTCTTT
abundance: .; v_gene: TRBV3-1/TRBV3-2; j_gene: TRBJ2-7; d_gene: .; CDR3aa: CASSYAYEQYF; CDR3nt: TGTGCCAGCAGCTACGCCTACGAGCAGTACTTC
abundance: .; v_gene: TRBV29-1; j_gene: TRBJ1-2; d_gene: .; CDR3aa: CSATPGLVDWAYGYTF; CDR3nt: TGCAGCGCCACTCCGGGACTCGTGGATTGGGCCTATGGCTACACCTTC
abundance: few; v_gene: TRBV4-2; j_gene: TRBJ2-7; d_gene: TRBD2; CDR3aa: CASSQDWTSGASYEQYF; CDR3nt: TGTGCCAGCAGCCAAGATTGGACTAGCGGGGCCTCCTACGAGCAGTACTTC